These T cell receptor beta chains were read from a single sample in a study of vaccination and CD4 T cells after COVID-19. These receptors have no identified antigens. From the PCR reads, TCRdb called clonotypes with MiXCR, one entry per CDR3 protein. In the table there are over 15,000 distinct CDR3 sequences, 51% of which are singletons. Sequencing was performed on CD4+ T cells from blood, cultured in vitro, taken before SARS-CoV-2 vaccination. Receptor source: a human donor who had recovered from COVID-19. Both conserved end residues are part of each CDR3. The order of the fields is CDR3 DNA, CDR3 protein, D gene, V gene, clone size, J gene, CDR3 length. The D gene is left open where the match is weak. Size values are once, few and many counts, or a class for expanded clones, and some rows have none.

cdr3_nt: TGTGCCAGCAGTTTAGGCGTGTTGCGAGGTGGCTACACCTTC; cdr3_aa: CASSLGVLRGGYTF; d_call: -; v_call: TRBV12-3/TRBV12-4; clone_size: -; j_call: TRBJ1-2; cdr3_length: 14
cdr3_nt: TGCAGTGCCCCCAGGGGGGCTCGGGATGAGCAGTTCTTC; cdr3_aa: CSAPRGARDEQFF; d_call: -; v_call: TRBV20-1; clone_size: -; j_call: TRBJ2-1; cdr3_length: 13
cdr3_nt: TGCAGTGCCCCTGGGGGCGGAAGCACCGGGGAGCTGTTTTTT; cdr3_aa: CSAPGGGSTGELFF; d_call: -; v_call: TRBV20-1; clone_size: few; j_call: TRBJ2-2; cdr3_length: 14
cdr3_nt: TGTGCCAGCGGGTCGGGACAGGGGGCGCAGCCCCAGCATTTT; cdr3_aa: CASGSGQGAQPQHF; d_call: TRBD1; v_call: TRBV2; clone_size: -; j_call: TRBJ1-5; cdr3_length: 14
cdr3_nt: TGCAGTGGTAGAGGAACACAGGACGAGCAGTACTTC; cdr3_aa: CSGRGTQDEQYF; d_call: -; v_call: TRBV20-1; clone_size: few; j_call: TRBJ2-7; cdr3_length: 12
cdr3_nt: TGTGCCAGCAGCTTAGAGGAAGGGGGACACACTGAAGCTTTCTTT; cdr3_aa: CASSLEEGGHTEAFF; d_call: -; v_call: TRBV7-9; clone_size: -; j_call: TRBJ1-1; cdr3_length: 15
cdr3_nt: TGTGCCAGCACCATAGGGACTAGCGGGAGAATCGGGGAGACCCAGTACTTC; cdr3_aa: CASTIGTSGRIGETQYF; d_call: TRBD2; v_call: TRBV6-2/TRBV6-3; clone_size: -; j_call: TRBJ2-5; cdr3_length: 17
cdr3_nt: TGTGCCAGCAGCTTGCTAGCGGTGTACAATGAGCAGTTCTTC; cdr3_aa: CASSLLAVYNEQFF; d_call: TRBD2; v_call: TRBV7-2; clone_size: -; j_call: TRBJ2-1; cdr3_length: 14
cdr3_nt: TGTGCCAGCAGCGATAGCGGGAGGGACAACGAGCAGTACTTC; cdr3_aa: CASSDSGRDNEQYF; d_call: TRBD2; v_call: TRBV5-4; clone_size: -; j_call: TRBJ2-7; cdr3_length: 14
cdr3_nt: TGTGCCAGCAGTTACTCGGGGCGTCGGACAGCGCGTTATAATTCACCCCTCCACTTT; cdr3_aa: CASSYSGRRTARYNSPLHF; d_call: -; v_call: TRBV6-2/TRBV6-3; clone_size: -; j_call: TRBJ1-6; cdr3_length: 19
cdr3_nt: TGTACCAGCAGTGAACAGGGGTTCGACGAGCAGTACTTC; cdr3_aa: CTSSEQGFDEQYF; d_call: TRBD1; v_call: TRBV2; clone_size: -; j_call: TRBJ2-7; cdr3_length: 13
cdr3_nt: TGTGCCAGCAGCTGGGGAAGGAACACAGATACGCAGTATTTT; cdr3_aa: CASSWGRNTDTQYF; d_call: -; v_call: TRBV6-1; clone_size: few; j_call: TRBJ2-3; cdr3_length: 14
cdr3_nt: TGTGCCAGCAGGCCGGGACAGGGGGCTGCGGGGGCCAACGTCCTGACTTTC; cdr3_aa: CASRPGQGAAGANVLTF; d_call: TRBD1; v_call: TRBV2; clone_size: -; j_call: TRBJ2-6; cdr3_length: 17
cdr3_nt: TGTGCCAGCAGGGCACAGGGATACAATCAGCCCCAGCATTTT; cdr3_aa: CASRAQGYNQPQHF; d_call: -; v_call: TRBV6-1; clone_size: -; j_call: TRBJ1-5; cdr3_length: 14
cdr3_nt: TGCGCCAGCAGGCGGACTAGCGGGGACTACGAGCAGTACTTC; cdr3_aa: CASRRTSGDYEQYF; d_call: TRBD2; v_call: TRBV10-2; clone_size: -; j_call: TRBJ2-7; cdr3_length: 14
cdr3_nt: TGTGCCATCAGTGTAACTAGCGGGTTCGGGGAGACCCAGTACTTC; cdr3_aa: CAISVTSGFGETQYF; d_call: TRBD2; v_call: TRBV10-3; clone_size: -; j_call: TRBJ2-5; cdr3_length: 15
cdr3_nt: TGTGCCATCAGGCCCGATACAGGGGACACTGAAGCTTTCTTT; cdr3_aa: CAIRPDTGDTEAFF; d_call: TRBD1; v_call: TRBV10-3; clone_size: few; j_call: TRBJ1-1; cdr3_length: 14
cdr3_nt: TGTGCCAGCAGTTATCTAGTACAAGAGACCCAGTACTTC; cdr3_aa: CASSYLVQETQYF; d_call: -; v_call: TRBV6-5; clone_size: -; j_call: TRBJ2-5; cdr3_length: 13
cdr3_nt: TGCAGTGCTCCGCGGGACTACGAGCAGTACTTC; cdr3_aa: CSAPRDYEQYF; d_call: -; v_call: TRBV20-1; clone_size: -; j_call: TRBJ2-7; cdr3_length: 11
cdr3_nt: TGTGCCACCTACGGGACAGCCAGAGAAAAACTGTTTTTT; cdr3_aa: CATYGTAREKLFF; d_call: TRBD1; v_call: TRBV28; clone_size: -; j_call: TRBJ1-4; cdr3_length: 13
cdr3_nt: TGTGCCAGCGGGTCGGGGGTTAGTGGCTACACCTTC; cdr3_aa: CASGSGVSGYTF; d_call: -; v_call: TRBV27; clone_size: -; j_call: TRBJ1-2; cdr3_length: 12
cdr3_nt: TGTGCCAGCACATGGGACACGGTGAGCACTGAAGCTTTCTTT; cdr3_aa: CASTWDTVSTEAFF; d_call: -; v_call: TRBV7-9; clone_size: -; j_call: TRBJ1-1; cdr3_length: 14
cdr3_nt: TGTGCCAGCAGCTTAAGCGGGAGTAGGAACGGGGAGCTGTTTTTT; cdr3_aa: CASSLSGSRNGELFF; d_call: TRBD2; v_call: TRBV7-3; clone_size: -; j_call: TRBJ2-2; cdr3_length: 15
cdr3_nt: TGTGCCAGCAGCTCGACAGGGGGCAGCGAGCAGTACTTC; cdr3_aa: CASSSTGGSEQYF; d_call: TRBD1; v_call: TRBV7-3; clone_size: -; j_call: TRBJ2-7; cdr3_length: 13
cdr3_nt: TGCAGTGCTAACCCGACTAGCGGGAGGGCGAGGTTCTTC; cdr3_aa: CSANPTSGRARFF; d_call: TRBD2; v_call: TRBV20-1; clone_size: few; j_call: TRBJ2-1; cdr3_length: 13
cdr3_nt: TGTGCCAGCATAGATACTAGGGGTTCAGATACGCAGTATTTT; cdr3_aa: CASIDTRGSDTQYF; d_call: -; v_call: TRBV2; clone_size: -; j_call: TRBJ2-3; cdr3_length: 14
cdr3_nt: TGTGCCAGCACTCCTGACACGTTTGGCAATCAGCCCCAGCATTTT; cdr3_aa: CASTPDTFGNQPQHF; d_call: -; v_call: TRBV2; clone_size: few; j_call: TRBJ1-5; cdr3_length: 15
cdr3_nt: TGTGCCAGCAGGGAGTGGCAGCGGGGATACGAGCAGTACTTC; cdr3_aa: CASREWQRGYEQYF; d_call: TRBD2; v_call: TRBV11-2; clone_size: -; j_call: TRBJ2-7; cdr3_length: 14
cdr3_nt: TGTGCCAGCAGTGGGTTAGCCAAAAACATTCAGTACTTC; cdr3_aa: CASSGLAKNIQYF; d_call: -; v_call: TRBV28; clone_size: -; j_call: TRBJ2-4; cdr3_length: 13
cdr3_nt: TGTGCCAGCAGGAAGACAGGGCTAAGCTCCTACGAGCAGTACTTC; cdr3_aa: CASRKTGLSSYEQYF; d_call: TRBD1; v_call: TRBV27; clone_size: -; j_call: TRBJ2-7; cdr3_length: 15
cdr3_nt: TGTGCCAGCAGTGAATGGCTGGGCGGGGGAGAGACCCAGTACTTC; cdr3_aa: CASSEWLGGGETQYF; d_call: TRBD2; v_call: TRBV25-1; clone_size: -; j_call: TRBJ2-5; cdr3_length: 15
cdr3_nt: TGCAGTGCTTCCAAGGTCCAGACCCAGTACTTC; cdr3_aa: CSASKVQTQYF; d_call: -; v_call: TRBV20-1; clone_size: -; j_call: TRBJ2-5; cdr3_length: 11
cdr3_nt: TGTGCCAGCAGCTTAACAGATACGCAGTATTTT; cdr3_aa: CASSLTDTQYF; d_call: -; v_call: TRBV7-2; clone_size: medium-sized; j_call: TRBJ2-3; cdr3_length: 11
cdr3_nt: TGTGCCAGCGATAAGGGGCGCGGGGAGACCCAGTACTTC; cdr3_aa: CASDKGRGETQYF; d_call: -; v_call: TRBV2; clone_size: -; j_call: TRBJ2-5; cdr3_length: 13
cdr3_nt: TGTGCCAGCAGCTTAGACAGCCCTAGCACAGATACGCAGTATTTT; cdr3_aa: CASSLDSPSTDTQYF; d_call: -; v_call: TRBV7-9; clone_size: -; j_call: TRBJ2-3; cdr3_length: 15
cdr3_nt: TGTGCCAGCAGCGCCCAGGGGATGGGTCGGGAGACCCAGTACTTC; cdr3_aa: CASSAQGMGRETQYF; d_call: -; v_call: TRBV9; clone_size: -; j_call: TRBJ2-5; cdr3_length: 15
cdr3_nt: TGTGCCAGCAGCGAAAGACAGGACCCGGGGATATCTTTCTTT; cdr3_aa: CASSERQDPGISFF; d_call: -; v_call: TRBV7-9; clone_size: -; j_call: TRBJ1-1; cdr3_length: 14
cdr3_nt: TGTGCCAGCAGCTATAGACAGGGGGGCACCGGGGAGCCGTTTTTT; cdr3_aa: CASSYRQGGTGEPFF; d_call: TRBD1; v_call: TRBV7-9; clone_size: -; j_call: TRBJ2-2; cdr3_length: 15
cdr3_nt: TGTGCCAGCGCCGGCGGGGGCCTAGCGGGAGTTTATGAGCAGTTCTTC; cdr3_aa: CASAGGGLAGVYEQFF; d_call: TRBD2; v_call: TRBV5-4; clone_size: -; j_call: TRBJ2-1; cdr3_length: 16
cdr3_nt: TGTGCCAGCAAGGTCTTAGGGGTGACTAACTATGGCTACACCTTC; cdr3_aa: CASKVLGVTNYGYTF; d_call: -; v_call: TRBV2; clone_size: -; j_call: TRBJ1-2; cdr3_length: 15
cdr3_nt: TGTGCCTGGAGTTTGCGTCTAGCGGGAGGTGGTGATACGCAGTATTTT; cdr3_aa: CAWSLRLAGGGDTQYF; d_call: TRBD2; v_call: TRBV30; clone_size: once; j_call: TRBJ2-3; cdr3_length: 16
cdr3_nt: TGCGCCAGCAGTGATCTGTTCTCCGAGCAGTACTTC; cdr3_aa: CASSDLFSEQYF; d_call: -; v_call: TRBV10-1; clone_size: -; j_call: TRBJ2-7; cdr3_length: 12
cdr3_nt: TGTGCCAGCACCCGCTGGGGGCGCCCGGGGGAGACCCAGTACTTC; cdr3_aa: CASTRWGRPGETQYF; d_call: -; v_call: TRBV27; clone_size: -; j_call: TRBJ2-5; cdr3_length: 15
cdr3_nt: TGTGCCAGCAGCGCCGGGACGGTTTATGGCTACACCTTC; cdr3_aa: CASSAGTVYGYTF; d_call: -; v_call: TRBV7-9; clone_size: -; j_call: TRBJ1-2; cdr3_length: 13
cdr3_nt: TGTGCCAGCAGTTTGCACAGGCCGGATCAGCCCCAGCATTTT; cdr3_aa: CASSLHRPDQPQHF; d_call: -; v_call: TRBV12-3/TRBV12-4; clone_size: -; j_call: TRBJ1-5; cdr3_length: 14
cdr3_nt: TGTGCCAGCAGCTTAGTAGGGGGTGGAGCGGGAGAGACCCAGTACTTC; cdr3_aa: CASSLVGGGAGETQYF; d_call: -; v_call: TRBV7-2; clone_size: few; j_call: TRBJ2-5; cdr3_length: 16
cdr3_nt: TGTGCCAGCAGTTTATTTTCGGAACAGGGGGCGCTTTATGGCTACACCTTC; cdr3_aa: CASSLFSEQGALYGYTF; d_call: TRBD1; v_call: TRBV27; clone_size: -; j_call: TRBJ1-2; cdr3_length: 17
cdr3_nt: TGTGCCAGCAGCTGGGACAGTAGCACAGATACGCAGTATTTT; cdr3_aa: CASSWDSSTDTQYF; d_call: TRBD1; v_call: TRBV5-4; clone_size: few; j_call: TRBJ2-3; cdr3_length: 14
cdr3_nt: TGCAGTGCTCTACGGAGTGGGTTTTCCTCCTATAATTCACCCCTCCACTTT; cdr3_aa: CSALRSGFSSYNSPLHF; d_call: -; v_call: TRBV20-1; clone_size: few; j_call: TRBJ1-6; cdr3_length: 17
cdr3_nt: TGTGCCAGCAGTTACCGGGGACTAGCGGGAGGCCGGGGGGAGACCCAGTACTTC; cdr3_aa: CASSYRGLAGGRGETQYF; d_call: TRBD2; v_call: TRBV6-5; clone_size: few; j_call: TRBJ2-5; cdr3_length: 18
cdr3_nt: TGTGCCAGCAGTCCACGACAGCCTAACTATGGCTACACCTTC; cdr3_aa: CASSPRQPNYGYTF; d_call: -; v_call: TRBV2; clone_size: few; j_call: TRBJ1-2; cdr3_length: 14
cdr3_nt: TGTGCCAGCGGATCGACTGGGTGGCATTCACCCCTCCACTTT; cdr3_aa: CASGSTGWHSPLHF; d_call: -; v_call: TRBV28; clone_size: -; j_call: TRBJ1-6; cdr3_length: 14
cdr3_nt: TGTGCCAGCAGTGAGGGCGGGATTGGCGGCTACACCTTC; cdr3_aa: CASSEGGIGGYTF; d_call: -; v_call: TRBV2; clone_size: few; j_call: TRBJ1-2; cdr3_length: 13
cdr3_nt: TGTGCCAGCGGTAAAGCGGGAGACTACTCCCCGGCCCAGTACTTC; cdr3_aa: CASGKAGDYSPAQYF; d_call: TRBD2; v_call: TRBV27; clone_size: few; j_call: TRBJ2-5; cdr3_length: 15
cdr3_nt: TGTGCCAGCAGTGAAGCGGGATGGGCCCGACAGGGTTTAAGCTATGGCTACACCTTC; cdr3_aa: CASSEAGWARQGLSYGYTF; d_call: TRBD1; v_call: TRBV2; clone_size: -; j_call: TRBJ1-2; cdr3_length: 19